This entry lists 11 T cell receptor beta chains sequenced from one sample in a study of beta chain features in type 1 diabetes. Expressed TCRB transcripts were sequenced after all isolated RNA was converted to cDNA. Sequenced by immunoSEQ multiplex PCR; TCRdb stores in-frame clones only, minus some. The repertoire holds 350,000 to 400,000 clones, with about 14% as singletons. Sequenced material: naive CD4+ T cells from blood. The receptors shown here come from a woman in her late teens or twenties in good health.

This clone showed up just a few times. CDR3 loop: CAWRRNPRYEQYF. The CDR3 nucleotides read TGTGCCTGGAGGAGGAATCCGCGGTACGAGCAGTACTTC. The rearrangement joins TRBV30 to TRBJ2-7; D uncertain. The CDR3 contains 13 residues. V lost 3 bases, J lost 4 bases, and 13 bases lay in between. Germline CDR1 and CDR2: GTSNPN and SVGIG (reference sequence).

In this sample, this clone turned up a few times. This chain connects TRBV4-2 to TRBJ2-5; TRBD2 matches 10 bases. This CDR3 has 17 residues. J lost 5 bases, V lost 1 base, and 10 bases had no gene match. The germline gives CDR1 LGHNA, CDR2 YNFKEQ. CDR3 DNA: TGTGCCAGCAGCCAAGGAACTAGCGGGATAGGCGGGGAGACCCAGTACTTC. Translated, it gives CASSQGTSGIGGETQYF.

The V gene is TRBV5-4, the J gene TRBJ1-2; 9 bases line up with TRBD1. Germline V CDR1 and CDR2: SGHNT, YYREEE (reference sequence). The CDR3 runs 13 residues. V trimming: 3 bases; J trimming: 4 bases; junction bases outside the gene matches: 1. CDR3 nucleotide sequence: TGTGCCAGCAGCTCGGGACAGGGCTATGGCTACACCTTC. It is translated as CASSSGQGYGYTF.

The rearrangement joins TRBV9 to TRBJ2-1; no reliable D call. CDR1 and CDR2 from the germline V gene are SGDLS and YYNGEE. V lost 0 bases and J lost 2, with 12 bases in between. This CDR3 has 16 residues. For the CDR3, the DNA is TGTGCCAGCAGCGTAGGCCAAATCGGAGCCTACAATGAGCAGTTCTTC. Its translation is CASSVGQIGAYNEQFF.

V usage is TRBV19 and J usage is TRBJ2-7, with 10 bases matching TRBD2. The germline V gene has CDR1 LNHDA and CDR2 SQIVND (reference sequence). The CDR3 runs to 15 residues. V shed 6 bases, J shed 6 bases, and the junction held 11 bases outside the gene matches. The DNA for the CDR3 is TGTGCCAGTAGAAAGAGCGGGAGGGCCTCATCCGAGCAGTACTTC. As protein: CASRKSGRASSEQYF.

The gene calls are TRBV19 and TRBJ2-1, with D perhaps matching TRBD2 (5 bases). In germline, CDR1 is LNHDA, CDR2 SQIVND (reference sequence). The CDR3 consists of 13 residues. V lost 6 bases and J lost 9, with 15 bases in between. In DNA, the CDR3 is TGTGCCAGTAGCACCCGAGGGCCCTTTGAGCAGTTCTTC. This codes for CASSTRGPFEQFF.

A few counts support this clone. CDR3 sequence reads: CASSQGDRTWGEQFF. In DNA, the CDR3 is TGTGCCAGCAGCCAAGGGGACAGAACTTGGGGTGAGCAGTTCTTC. The chain couples TRBV4-2 to TRBJ2-1; 7 bases are a match to TRBD1. With V trimmed by 1 base and J by 9 bases, 9 bases remained unmatched. The CDR3 is 15 amino acids. Germline V CDR1 and CDR2: LGHNA, YNFKEQ.

The chain couples TRBV30 to TRBJ2-7; 8 bases are a match to TRBD2. The CDR3 totals 13 residues. J lost 6 bases, V lost 4 bases, and 8 bases had no gene match. CDR1 and CDR2 from the germline V gene are GTSNPN and SVGIG (reference sequence). The CDR3 here is CAWTPGLVTEQYF. The DNA of the CDR3 is TGTGCCTGGACGCCGGGACTAGTAACCGAGCAGTACTTC. The whole variable domain, filled in from reference TRBV30 and TRBJ2-7, reads SQTIHQWPATLVQPVGSPLSLECTVEGTSNPNLYWYRQAAGRGLQLLFYSVGIGQISSEVPQNLSASRPQDRQFILSSKKLLLSDSGFYLCAWTPGLVTEQYFGPGTRLTVT.

The chain is built from TRBV5-1 and TRBJ1-2; D unclear. Trimming stripped 1 base from V and 3 bases from J, with 16 bases between. Germline CDR1 SGHRS, CDR2 YFSETQ. The CDR3 runs to 16 residues. The CDR3 region has the DNA TGCGCCAGCAGCTTGTGGCCCCAGGAGGCGGACTATGGCTACACCTTC. Translated: CASSLWPQEADYGYTF.

There are a few counts of this clone. V is TRBV11-3 and J is TRBJ2-3; 9 nucleotides agree with TRBD2. Per the germline V gene, CDR1 is SGHNT and CDR2 is YENEEA. This CDR3 has 15 amino acids. Unmatched junction bases numbered 7, after V lost 1 base and J lost 8 bases. CDR3 DNA: TGTGCCAGCAGCTTAGGTAGCGGGAGTCGAGGTACGCAGTATTTT. It encodes CASSLGSGSRGTQYF.

V is TRBV30 and J is TRBJ2-3, with D possibly TRBD1 on 5 matching bases. From germline, CDR1 is GTSNPN and CDR2 SVGIG (reference sequence). V was pared by 0 bases and J by 1 base, with 11 bases between. The CDR3 extends over 15 amino acids. The CDR3 nucleotides read TGTGCCTGGAGTGTACTGGGCAGGGGCACAGATACGCAGTATTTT. As protein: CAWSVLGRGTDTQYF.